This TCR beta chain originates from a study of blood T cell repertoires in COVID-19. Study-wide background: The United States, Italy and Spain provided the acute and convalescent COVID-19 samples.

How the authors handled the data: Counts of nucleated cells, estimated from reference gene primer amplification, were obtained. Clones were sequenced by immunoSEQ multiplex PCR, and TCRdb holds only the in-frame ones, with some missing. The V and J calls and clone size come from that table; D and trimming were worked out from the DNA. In the table there are about 200,000 clones, more than 75% of which are singletons. The age range of participants was 18 to 89 years, with residence in under 30 US areas. Cohorts were determined from participant-reported clinical history. CDR3 length equals 13 residues. V lost 1 base and J lost 3; bases outside the gene matches: 2. Germline CDR1 reads GTSNPN; CDR2 reads SVGIG (reference sequence).

The chain links TRBV30 to TRBJ1-1, with TRBD1 matching 7 bases. The specimen sequenced was PBMCs or T cells enriched from blood (not recorded which). The TCR was taken from a woman aged 45-59 years with acute COVID-19. DNA of the CDR3: TGTGCCTGGAGTGGACAGGGCTACACTGAAGCTTTCTTT. The encoded protein is CAWSGQGYTEAFF.